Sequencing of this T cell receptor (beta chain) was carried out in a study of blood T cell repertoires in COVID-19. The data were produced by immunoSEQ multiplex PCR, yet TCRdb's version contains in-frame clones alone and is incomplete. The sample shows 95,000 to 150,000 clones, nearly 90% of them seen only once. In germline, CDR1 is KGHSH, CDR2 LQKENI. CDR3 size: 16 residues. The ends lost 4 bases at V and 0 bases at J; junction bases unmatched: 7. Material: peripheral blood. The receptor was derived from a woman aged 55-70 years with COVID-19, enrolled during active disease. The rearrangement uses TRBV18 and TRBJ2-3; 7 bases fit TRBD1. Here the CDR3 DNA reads TGTGCCAGCTCACTCGGGACAGACCTTAGCACAGATACGCAGTATTTT. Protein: CASSLGTDLSTDTQYF.